A single sample gave rise to the 29 T cell receptor beta chains below, sequenced in a study of blood T cell repertoires in COVID-19. The assay was immunoSEQ multiplex PCR, and TCRdb's table has in-frame clones only and misses some. The sample lists some 250,000 clones, around 86% occurring once. Sequenced material: PBMCs or T cells enriched from blood (not recorded which). Receptors originate from a woman aged 40-49 years with acute COVID-19.

This clone was picked up a small number of times. At the DNA level, this CDR3 is encoded by other sequences in the same sample as well. The chain uses TRBV13 and TRBJ2-5, with 11 bases matching TRBD2. Germline CDR1 reads PRHDT; CDR2 reads FYEKMQ (reference sequence). Unmatched junction bases numbered 2, after V lost 0 bases and J lost 2 bases. This CDR3 region has 16 residues. CDR3 DNA: TGTGCCAGCAGCTTAGGGCTAGCGGGGGGACAAGAGACCCAGTACTTC. Its translation: CASSLGLAGGQETQYF.

This clone came up once. J is TRBJ2-1 and V is TRBV7-9; 10 bases line up with TRBD2. Unmatched junction bases numbered 7, after V lost 3 bases and J lost 8 bases. Germline CDR1 reads SEHNR; CDR2 reads FQNEAQ (reference sequence). The CDR3 loop spans 15 amino acids. CDR3 residues: CASSFPWSGRDEQFF. As DNA, the CDR3 is TGTGCCAGCAGCTTCCCCTGGAGCGGGAGGGATGAGCAGTTCTTC.

The gene calls are TRBV11-2 and TRBJ2-1; D ambiguous. Germline CDR1 SGHAT, CDR2 FQNNGV. The V and J ends lost 5 bases and 6 bases respectively, with 5 bases between them. CDR3 length: 11 residues. The CDR3 here is CASSPFNEQFF. The CDR3 nucleotides are TGTGCCAGCAGCCCCTTCAATGAGCAGTTCTTC.

The J gene is TRBJ1-5, the V gene TRBV9; D may be TRBD1 (5 bases). There are 16 residues in the CDR3. Trimming took 0 bases from V and 0 from J, leaving 10 bases between them. Germline CDR1 is SGDLS and CDR2 is YYNGEE. The CDR3, as DNA: TGTGCCAGCAGCGTAGGGGCAGGGTCTAGCAATCAGCCCCAGCATTTT. Protein product: CASSVGAGSSNQPQHF.

The chain combines TRBV3-1 (or the pseudogene TRBV3-2) with TRBJ2-3; D is possibly TRBD2 (6 bases). V lost 1 base and J 2 bases, leaving 10 bases between the germline ends. CDR1 and CDR2 from the germline V gene are LGHDT and YNNKEL (reference sequence). The length of the CDR3 is 15 residues. The CDR3 nucleotides read TGTGCCAGCAGCCAAGTAGCGGCCCACACAGATACGCAGTATTTT. Its translation: CASSQVAAHTDTQYF.

The rearrangement uses TRBV18 and TRBJ2-2; 10 positions agree with TRBD1. This CDR3 region has 15 residues. Trimming removed 5 bases from V and 3 bases from J; junction bases left unmatched: 3. CDR1 and CDR2 from the germline V gene are KGHSH and LQKENI. The CDR3 DNA is TGTGCCAGCTCAGCGGGACAGGGGTACACCGGGGAGCTGTTTTTT. Translated, it gives CASSAGQGYTGELFF.

A single count supports this clone. The chain couples TRBV5-4 to TRBJ2-2; weak D call: TRBD2 (7 bases). V was pared by 0 bases and J by 4 bases, with 10 bases between. The CDR3 is 15 amino acids. Germline V gives CDR1 SGHNT, CDR2 YYREEE (reference sequence). The CDR3 DNA sequence: TGTGCCAGCAGCTTGGAGGGGGGGTTCACCGGGGAGCTGTTTTTT. This translates into CASSLEGGFTGELFF. The full variable domain, rest sourced from reference TRBV5-4 and TRBJ2-2, is ETGVTQSPTHLIKTRGQQVTLRCSSQSGHNTVSWYQQALGQGPQFIFQYYREEENGRGNFPPRFSGLQFPNYSSELNVNALELDDSALYLCASSLEGGFTGELFFGEGSRLTVL.

V gene TRBV6-5 combines with J gene TRBJ1-2, with D possibly being TRBD1 (5 bases). V was trimmed by 6 bases and J by 1 base, leaving 12 bases between them. This CDR3 comprises 14 residues. The germline V gene has CDR1 MNHEY and CDR2 SVGAGI. In DNA form, the CDR3 reads TGTGCCAGCAGGCCCGGGGGACTTAACTATGGCTACACCTTC. This sequence encodes CASRPGGLNYGYTF.

The V gene is TRBV27, the J gene TRBJ1-5, with D tentatively TRBD1 (5 bases). From germline, CDR1 is MNHEY and CDR2 SMNVEV (reference sequence). The length of the CDR3 is 12 residues. CDR3 sequence reads: CASGLGNQPQHF. CDR3 in DNA: TGTGCTTCAGGGTTGGGCAATCAGCCCCAGCATTTT.

Regarding this clone: Distinct nucleotide sequences in the sample also encode this CDR3. The chain carries TRBV29-1 and TRBJ2-1, with 8 bases fitting TRBD1. Germline V lookup: CDR1 SQVTM, CDR2 ANQGSEA. Trimming cost V 7 bases and J 7 bases; bases outside gene matches: 3. This CDR3 has 11 residues. This chain's CDR3 is CSGQGRNEQFF. The DNA for the CDR3 is TGCAGCGGACAGGGGCGGAATGAGCAGTTCTTC.

The chain couples TRBV24-1 to TRBJ2-1; weak D call: TRBD1 (7 bases). The germline V and J ends were trimmed by 7 bases and 4 bases, with 10 bases remaining between them. The germline V gene has CDR1 KGHDR and CDR2 SFDVKD. CDR3 length: 13 amino acids. CDR3 in DNA: TGTGCCACCAGGGCAGGGGGGTACAATGAGCAGTTCTTC. Protein: CATRAGGYNEQFF.

The chain joins TRBV6-5 to TRBJ2-1; D might be TRBD2 (6 bases). V was pared by 7 bases and J by 4 bases, with 11 bases between. The germline CDR1 and CDR2 sequences are MNHEY and SVGAGI. The CDR3 is 13 residues long. The CDR3 DNA is TGTGCCAGCACTGGGACTTGGTACAATGAGCAGTTCTTC. Its protein is CASTGTWYNEQFF.

This chain uses TRBV9 with TRBJ2-7; TRBD1 matches 8 bases. Germline V gene sequence: CDR1 SGDLS, CDR2 YYNGEE. The junction had 6 bases not matched to a gene; V was cut back by 3 bases and J by 7 bases. The CDR3 has 13 amino acids. CDR3 residues: CASSEDRVGEQYF. DNA for the CDR3: TGTGCCAGCAGCGAGGACAGGGTGGGGGAGCAGTACTTC. Full variable domain (remainder filled in from reference TRBV9 and TRBJ2-7): DSGVTQTPKHLITATGQRVTLRCSPRSGDLSVYWYQQSLDQGLQFLIQYYNGEERAKGNILERFSAQQFPDLHSELNLSSLELGDSALYFCASSEDRVGEQYFGPGTRLTVT.

J is TRBJ2-5 and V is TRBV7-2; the match to TRBD1 covers 7 bases. The CDR3 contains 15 residues. The germline V gene encodes CDR1 SGHTA and CDR2 FQGNSA. V was pared by 4 bases and J by 2 bases, with 7 bases of the junction left unmatched. CDR3 nucleotides: TGTGCCAGCAGCTCTACCGGGACAGAGCAAGAGACCCAGTACTTC. This translates into CASSSTGTEQETQYF.

CDR3: CASSELRLFRNTIYF. The CDR3, as DNA: TGTGCCAGCAGTGAATTGCGCCTTTTCAGAAACACCATATATTTT. The genes are TRBV25-1 and TRBJ1-3; no clear D. Germline CDR1 is MGHDK and CDR2 is SYGVNS. CDR3 size: 15 residues. The V end was cut by 1 base, the J end by 5 bases, with 12 bases between.

The CDR3 loop reads CATSRRGRADEQYF. For the CDR3, the DNA is TGTGCCACCAGCAGACGAGGGAGGGCCGACGAGCAGTACTTC. The rearrangement links TRBV15 to TRBJ2-7; 7 nucleotides match TRBD2. CDR3 length: 14 amino acids. Germline V gene sequence: CDR1 LNHNV, CDR2 YYDKDF (reference sequence). V lost 2 bases, J lost 5 bases, and 6 bases stayed unmatched.

The chain is built from TRBV6-5 and TRBJ2-1; 7 bases match TRBD2. CDR1 is MNHEY, CDR2 SVGAGI, per germline. The CDR3 totals 15 residues. Trimming cost V 2 bases and J 12 bases; bases outside gene matches: 13. The DNA for the CDR3 is TGTGCCAGCAGTTACGCCGGAAGCCGGGACTATGGGCAGTTCTTC. It translates to CASSYAGSRDYGQFF.

The CDR3 coding sequence is TGCGCCAGCAGTGAAGGGACAGGGTTCTACACTGAAGCTTTCTTT. Protein sequence: CASSEGTGFYTEAFF. This sequence joins TRBV10-2 and TRBJ1-1; 9 bases match TRBD1. V dropped 3 bases and J dropped 3; count of bases not matched to a gene: 5. The CDR3 runs 15 residues. Germline V CDR1 and CDR2: WSHSY, SAAADI.

The V call is TRBV20-1, the J call TRBJ1-2; tentatively, D is TRBD1 (5 bases). The CDR3 loop spans 13 amino acids. Per germline, CDR1 DFQATT and CDR2 SNEGSKA (reference sequence). V was trimmed by 6 bases and J by 7 bases, leaving 18 bases between them. The CDR3 reads CSASADNPPGYTF. CDR3 bases: TGCAGTGCCAGTGCGGACAATCCTCCTGGCTACACCTTC.

The rearrangement joins TRBV5-1 to TRBJ1-2, with 8 bases that match TRBD1. V was pared by 3 bases and J by 6 bases, with 4 bases of the junction left unmatched. CDR1 and CDR2 from the germline V gene are SGHRS and YFSETQ. The CDR3 runs to 13 residues. The CDR3 sequence is CASSWDRPDGYTF. As DNA, the CDR3 is TGCGCCAGCAGCTGGGACAGGCCGGATGGCTACACCTTC. The complete variable domain, with remaining parts taken from reference TRBV5-1 and TRBJ1-2, reads KAGVTQTPRYLIKTRGQQVTLSCSPISGHRSVSWYQQTPGQGLQFLFEYFSETQRNKGNFPGRFSGRQFSNSRSEMNVSTLELGDSALYLCASSWDRPDGYTFGSGTRLTVV.

The chain links TRBV2 to TRBJ1-3; no clear D gene. Germline assignment: CDR1 SNHLY and CDR2 FYNNEI. Trimming removed 6 bases from V and 3 bases from J, with 12 bases in between. The CDR3 has 14 amino acids. In nucleotides, the CDR3 is TGTGCCAGCAGGCCATACGCTAGTGGAAACACCATATATTTT. Its protein product is CASRPYASGNTIYF.

This chain connects TRBV5-1 to TRBJ2-1; 8 positions match TRBD2. The CDR3 runs 14 residues. The ends lost 0 bases at V and 8 bases at J; junction bases unmatched: 4. Germline V gene data show CDR1 as SGHRS and CDR2 as YFSETQ. In nucleotides, the CDR3 is TGCGCCAGCAGCTTGGCTAGCGGGTCTCATGAGCAGTTCTTC. Amino acid sequence: CASSLASGSHEQFF.

The J gene is TRBJ2-3, the V gene TRBV5-1; 10 bases map to TRBD2. Germline V gene lookup returns CDR1 SGHRS and CDR2 YFSETQ. Trimming took 2 bases from V and 2 from J; bases not matched to a gene: 5. The CDR3 is 16 amino acids. CDR3 in amino acids: CASSFMSGGDTDTQYF. CDR3 nucleotide sequence: TGCGCCAGCAGCTTTATGAGCGGGGGGGACACAGATACGCAGTATTTT.

V is TRBV11-2 and J is TRBJ2-2, with 15 bases fitting TRBD2. Germline values: CDR1 SGHAT, CDR2 FQNNGV. The CDR3 extends over 18 amino acids. J gave up 2 bases and V 5 bases, and 6 bases lay outside the gene matches. In nucleotides, the CDR3 is TGTGCCAGCAGCGACCCGGGACTAGCGGGAGGTAACACCGGGGAGCTGTTTTTT. This gives the protein CASSDPGLAGGNTGELFF. The full variable domain, its missing parts supplied by reference TRBV11-2 and TRBJ2-2, is EAGVAQSPRYKIIEKRQSVAFWCNPISGHATLYWYQQILGQGPKLLIQFQNNGVVDDSQLPKDRFSAERLKGVDSTLKIQPAKLEDSAVYLCASSDPGLAGGNTGELFFGEGSRLTVL.

The chain uses TRBV7-2 and TRBJ2-1; D is unclear. Germline CDR1 reads SGHTA; CDR2 reads FQGNSA. V lost 0 bases, J lost 2 bases, and 8 bases lay in between. The CDR3 runs to 15 residues. The CDR3 loop reads CASSLAIGAYNEQFF. The DNA for the CDR3 is TGTGCCAGCAGCTTAGCGATTGGAGCCTACAATGAGCAGTTCTTC.

This clone was detected only a few times. CDR3 DNA sequence: TGTGCCAGTAGTATAGGGACATCCTCCTACGAGCAGTACTTC. It is translated as CASSIGTSSYEQYF. The chain has TRBV19 and TRBJ2-7; a possible D gene is TRBD1 (5 bases). There are 14 residues in the CDR3. Trimming stripped 1 base from V and 0 bases from J, with 7 bases between. CDR1 and CDR2 (germline): LNHDA, SQIVND (reference sequence). Drawing the rest from reference TRBV19 and TRBJ2-7, the complete variable domain is DGGITQSPKYLFRKEGQNVTLSCEQNLNHDAMYWYRQDPGQGLRLIYYSQIVNDFQKGDIAEGYSVSREKKESFPLTVTSAQKNPTAFYLCASSIGTSSYEQYFGPGTRLTVT.

The chain recombines TRBV28 with TRBJ1-2, with 9 bases that match TRBD1. Unmatched junction bases numbered 10, after V lost 4 bases and J lost 7 bases. The CDR3 runs 15 residues. The germline V gene has CDR1 MDHEN and CDR2 SYDVKM. This CDR3 reads CASSSRTGAGVGYTF. The CDR3, as DNA: TGTGCCAGCAGTTCCCGGACAGGGGCGGGGGTTGGCTACACCTTC.

The chain carries TRBV6-5 and TRBJ1-1; TRBD1 aligns across 7 bases. Trimming removed 6 bases from V and 8 bases from J; junction bases left unmatched: 12. The length of the CDR3 is 14 residues. Germline values: CDR1 MNHEY, CDR2 SVGAGI. Here the CDR3 reads CASRASDRVGEAFF. DNA for the CDR3: TGTGCCAGCAGAGCATCTGACAGGGTGGGGGAAGCTTTCTTT.

J is TRBJ2-7 and V is TRBV3-1 (or the pseudogene TRBV3-2), with 9 positions matching TRBD2. There are 17 residues in the CDR3. V dropped 0 bases and J dropped 0; count of bases not matched to a gene: 6. The V gene's germline CDR1 is LGHDT and CDR2 YNNKEL (reference sequence). CDR3 sequence: CASSQDPGGRGSYEQYF. Here the CDR3 DNA reads TGTGCCAGCAGCCAAGATCCGGGCGGGAGGGGCTCCTACGAGCAGTACTTC.